This T cell receptor beta chain is from a study of cytomegalovirus exposure and HLA in healthy donors. Whole-study findings and limits: Sequence variants that were highly shared formed a cluster that was likely a sequencing artifact. Reports credit the classifier with highly specific, highly sensitive diagnosis of cytomegalovirus status. Earlier results showed most TCR beta V segments being productive about 87% or about 30% of the time. In a later analysis, HLA-associated beta chains showed higher expansion and lower generation probabilities than comparable chains.

PCR employed 60 Vbeta and 13 Jbeta primers. Profiling relied on immunoSEQ multiplex PCR, and the TCRdb table lists in-frame clones only, not all of them. The repertoire has roughly 130,000 clones, roughly four fifths of them found once; the top ten carry around 11%. This CDR3 spans 15 amino acids. Trimming left V 9 bases short and J 6 bases short, with 18 bases between. CDR1 and CDR2 (germline): MDHEN, SYDVKM. In this sample, this clone turned up a few times. The antigen is unknown. The rearrangement links TRBV28 to TRBJ1-6; D gene ambiguous. The sequenced sample consisted of PBMCs. The receptor was isolated from a male donor in good health and CMV-seropositive. The CDR3 DNA sequence: TGTGCCAGTTCCTCCCCGGTTGTCTCTAATTCACCCCTCCACTTT. Its protein product is CASSSPVVSNSPLHF.